A single sample gave rise to the 22 T cell receptor beta chains below, sequenced in a study of cytomegalovirus exposure and HLA in healthy donors (dated by TCRdb to 2017 to 2019). The library was prepared using the immunoSEQ multiplex PCR assay. The multiplex PCR relied on a mix of 60 forward primers for TCR Vbeta segments and 13 reverse primers for TCR Jbeta segments. In its TCRdb copy, this immuneACCESS table keeps in-frame sequences only and misses some clones. Where compared with another copy, unresolved V genes explain less than half of these, and the others have no known cause. Here the sample has approximately 240,000 clones; around 80% occur a single time. 5% to 6% of the sample is held by the ten biggest clonotypes. The material sequenced was PBMCs. The receptor source for this set is a woman between 40 and 55 years old in good health and CMV-seropositive.

J is TRBJ2-3 and V is TRBV19; 7 bases are shared with TRBD2. This CDR3 region has 16 residues. V gave up 5 bases and J gave up 1 base; unmatched junction bases: 9. Germline V gives CDR1 LNHDA, CDR2 SQIVND (reference sequence). CDR3 coding DNA: TGTGCCAGTAGTCCCCAACCTCGGGGGGGCACAGATACGCAGTATTTT. It translates to CASSPQPRGGTDTQYF.

CDR3 DNA sequence: TGTGCCAGAAGCTTGCACAGAGAAACCTACGAGCAGTACTTC. This translates into CARSLHRETYEQYF. The chain links TRBV5-3 to TRBJ2-7; no reliable D call. TRBV5-3 has ORF status, its function being uncertain. Deletions cut 1 base from V and 2 bases from J, with 10 bases between. The CDR3 runs to 14 residues.

This rearrangement joins TRBV19 to TRBJ2-7; the match to TRBD2 covers 12 bases. V dropped 6 bases and J dropped 7; count of bases not matched to a gene: 10. This CDR3 contains 15 residues. CDR1 LNHDA and CDR2 SQIVND come from the germline V gene (reference sequence). In DNA form, the CDR3 reads TGTGCCAGTAGACTAGCGGGGGGCCCGAGTACGGAGCAGTACTTC. Translation gives CASRLAGGPSTEQYF.

The chain links TRBV9 to TRBJ2-3, with D maybe TRBD1 (6 bases). The germline gives CDR1 SGDLS, CDR2 YYNGEE. The CDR3 spans 16 residues. Trimming pared 3 bases from V and 2 bases from J, leaving 16 bases between. The CDR3, as DNA: TGTGCCAGCAGCGCAAGTCCCGGACAGTCCACAGATACGCAGTATTTT. Encoded protein: CASSASPGQSTDTQYF.

The chain is built from TRBV11-3 and TRBJ1-1; 7 bases agree with TRBD1. V was pared by 5 bases and J by 5 bases, with 11 bases of the junction left unmatched. Looked up from germline, CDR1 is SGHNT and CDR2 is YENEEA. This CDR3 is built from 15 residues. The CDR3 loop reads CASSGRAGGWTEAFF. The DNA for the CDR3 is TGTGCCAGCAGCGGCAGAGCAGGGGGATGGACTGAAGCTTTCTTT.

The rearrangement joins TRBV5-4 to TRBJ2-5, with 7 bases that match TRBD1. The V gene's germline CDR1 is SGHNT and CDR2 YYREEE (reference sequence). The V gene end was trimmed by 5 bases and the J gene end by 1 base; junction bases not matched to a gene: 5. The CDR3 is 14 amino acids. Written as DNA, the CDR3 is TGTGCCAGCAGGTTCGACAGGGTCCAAGAGACCCAGTACTTC. Protein: CASRFDRVQETQYF.

As concerns this clone: At one end, the junction sequence differs from germline, possibly due to a read error. This rearrangement joins TRBV7-9 to TRBJ1-1; TRBD1 aligns across 7 bases. The CDR3 contains 12 residues. Germline CDR1 reads SEHNR; CDR2 reads FQNEAQ (reference sequence). The CDR3 sequence is CSSSLAQGLTFF. The CDR3 region has the DNA TGTTCCAGCAGCTTAGCACAGGGGCTCACTTTCTTT.

DNA for the CDR3: TGTGCCATCAGTGAAGCGGGAGGAGGGTACACCGGGGAGCTGTTTTTT. It yields the protein CAISEAGGGYTGELFF. The chain joins TRBV10-3 to TRBJ2-2; TRBD2 agrees at 9 bases. The CDR3 consists of 16 residues. Germline V gives CDR1 ENHRY, CDR2 SYGVKD. V gave up 3 bases and J gave up 3 bases; unmatched junction bases: 5.

CDR3 DNA sequence: TGTGCCTGGAGTATAAAAGGCAGGGGGCTGGATCAGCCCCAGCATTTT. Encoded protein: CAWSIKGRGLDQPQHF. The chain links TRBV30 to TRBJ1-5; 8 nucleotides align to TRBD1. The germline V gene encodes CDR1 GTSNPN and CDR2 SVGIG (reference sequence). J was trimmed by 5 bases and V by 2 bases; bases with no gene match: 11. This CDR3 region has 16 residues.

The chain employs TRBV2 and TRBJ1-5, with D tentatively TRBD1 (5 bases). The CDR3 totals 13 residues. Germline CDR1 is SNHLY and CDR2 is FYNNEI. The V end was cut by 6 bases, the J end by 4 bases, with 10 bases between. The CDR3 coding sequence is TGTGCCAGCAGGGGGGGATTAAATCAGCCCCAGCATTTT. It translates to CASRGGLNQPQHF.

The chain has TRBV10-2 and TRBJ2-5; D may be TRBD2 (5 bases). Trimming left V 6 bases short and J 3 bases short, with 8 bases between. Per the germline V gene, CDR1 is WSHSY and CDR2 is SAAADI. The CDR3 totals 12 residues. In DNA, the CDR3 is TGCGCCAGCAGCGGGATGAAAGAGACCCAGTACTTC. Translating gives CASSGMKETQYF.

The chain carries TRBV5-1 and TRBJ1-1, with D tentatively TRBD1 (5 bases). V was pared by 5 bases and J by 2 bases, with 19 bases between. This CDR3 has 16 residues. Per germline, CDR1 SGHRS and CDR2 YFSETQ. CDR3 in amino acids: CASSLSGWGTNTEAFF. In DNA form, the CDR3 reads TGCGCCAGCAGTCTCAGCGGCTGGGGGACTAACACTGAAGCTTTCTTT.

CDR3 sequence (DNA): TGTGCCACCAGCATTCCACAGGGGAGAAAACTGTTTTTT. This codes for CATSIPQGRKLFF. V and J are TRBV15 and TRBJ1-4, with TRBD1 matching 7 bases. Germline V gene sequence: CDR1 LNHNV, CDR2 YYDKDF (reference sequence). The ends lost 4 bases at V and 10 bases at J; junction bases unmatched: 6. The length of the CDR3 is 13 residues.

V gene TRBV5-1 combines with J gene TRBJ1-4, with a weak D call TRBD1 (6 bases). V was pared by 5 bases and J by 2 bases, with 16 bases between. Germline assignment: CDR1 SGHRS and CDR2 YFSETQ. This CDR3 has 16 residues. The CDR3 region is CASRPQGGATNEKLFF. The CDR3 DNA follows: TGCGCCAGCAGGCCACAGGGTGGGGCGACTAATGAAAAACTGTTTTTT.

The J gene is TRBJ2-7, the V gene TRBV7-2, with TRBD1 identical over 7 bases. Germline V CDR1 and CDR2: SGHTA, FQGNSA. The CDR3 extends over 15 amino acids. V lost 6 bases and J lost 5; bases outside the gene matches: 13. This chain's CDR3 is CASRVLGQSSHEQYF. Here the CDR3 DNA reads TGTGCCAGCAGGGTGCTGGGACAGAGTTCCCACGAGCAGTACTTC. The full variable domain, rest sourced from reference TRBV7-2 and TRBJ2-7, is GAGVSQSPSNKVTEKGKDVELRCDPISGHTALYWYRQSLGQGLEFLIYFQGNSAPDKSGLPSDRFSAERTGGSVSTLTIQRTQQEDSAVYLCASRVLGQSSHEQYFGPGTRLTVT.

Written as DNA, the CDR3 is TGCGCCAGCAGCCCTAGCGGGGGTGGAACAGATACGCAGTATTTT. Its translation: CASSPSGGGTDTQYF. The chain carries TRBV4-3 and TRBJ2-3, with 10 nucleotides matching TRBD2. After removal of 4 bases from V and 3 bases from J, the junction contained 4 bases not matched to a gene. Germline V CDR1 and CDR2: LGHNA, YSLEER. This CDR3 has 15 residues.

The genes are TRBV6-5 and TRBJ1-2; perhaps TRBD1 as D (5 bases). Deletions cut 8 bases from V and 1 base from J, with 11 bases between. CDR1 is MNHEY and CDR2 is SVGAGI in the germline V gene. There are 13 residues in the CDR3. The DNA of the CDR3 is TGTGCCAGCGGGGGGGGTTTTAACTATGGCTACACCTTC. Translating gives CASGGGFNYGYTF.

V usage is TRBV4-3 and J usage is TRBJ2-3; D is possibly TRBD1 (5 bases). The germline V gene encodes CDR1 LGHNA and CDR2 YSLEER. The CDR3 sequence is 15 residues long. The ends were cut back, 4 bases at V and 2 bases at J, with 13 bases in the middle. The CDR3 is CASSLGHENTDTQYF. The CDR3 DNA sequence: TGCGCCAGCAGCCTTGGACACGAAAACACAGATACGCAGTATTTT.

The chain carries TRBV7-2 and TRBJ2-3; 7 positions match TRBD1. CDR1 and CDR2 (germline): SGHTA, FQGNSA. CDR3 size: 16 residues. With V trimmed by 5 bases and J by 6 bases, 14 bases remained unmatched. Written as DNA, the CDR3 is TGTGCCAGCAGCCCCGCCTCCACAGGGGTCAGGGATACGCAGTATTTT. Translation gives CASSPASTGVRDTQYF.

The chain is built from TRBV10-3 and TRBJ2-7; a possible D gene is TRBD2 (5 bases). The CDR3 is 13 amino acids. V was pared by 6 bases and J by 4 bases, with 13 bases between. Germline V gene data show CDR1 as ENHRY and CDR2 as SYGVKD. The CDR3, as DNA: TGTGCCATCAGCGAAACTAGGTTATACGAGCAGTACTTC. Encoded protein: CAISETRLYEQYF.

This clone was detected a few times. The chain employs TRBV10-3 and TRBJ2-7; possible D gene TRBD1, 6 bases. Looked up from germline, CDR1 is ENHRY and CDR2 is SYGVKD. The V gene lost 6 bases and the J gene lost 3 bases, with 15 bases spanning the gap. The CDR3 is 14 residues long. The CDR3 DNA reads TGTGCCATCAGCCTCGACAGGCTAATCTACGAGCAGTACTTC. Translated: CAISLDRLIYEQYF.

DNA for the CDR3: TGTGCCAGCAGCTCGCCCGTAGCGGGAGGGACCTACGAGCAGTACTTC. Protein: CASSSPVAGGTYEQYF. The chain recombines TRBV5-6 with TRBJ2-5; TRBD2 matches at 11 bases. The DNA matches TRBJ2-7 better at its end, which makes the J call doubtful. The CDR3 has 16 amino acids. Germline V gene lookup returns CDR1 SGHDT and CDR2 YYEEEE.